This is a list of T cell receptor beta chains from one sample in a study of spatial heterogeneity in lung cancer. MiXCR, run by TCRdb on the 5' RACE reads, gives a single entry per CDR3 protein. Counted here are over 50,000 distinct CDR3 sequences, around 6% occurring once; the ten biggest clones make up about 15%. Here the sequenced sample was PBMCs, taken at surgery. The receptors originated from a female donor with early-stage non-small cell lung cancer. CDR3s include the opening cysteine and the closing phenylalanine or tryptophan. The order of the fields is V gene, clone size, D gene, J gene, CDR3 DNA, CDR3 protein. The D gene is left open where the match is weak. Rows give clone size only sometimes, using once, few, many, or a class for an expanded clone.

>TRBV7-6|few|NA|TRBJ1-2
TGTGCCAGCAGCTTAGATCGGGGGCTCTATGGCTACACCTTC
CASSLDRGLYGYTF
>TRBV27|few|NA|TRBJ1-1
TGTGCCAGCAGTTTGGCAACCGACAGGTTGCACACTGAAGCTTTCTTT
CASSLATDRLHTEAFF
>TRBV12-3/TRBV12-4|many|TRBD1|TRBJ2-2
TGTGCCAGCAGTCTATACGTTTTGGACAGGTTGAACGGGGAGCTGTTTTTT
CASSLYVLDRLNGELFF
>TRBV7-3|many|NA|TRBJ1-4
TGTGCCAGCAGCCCCCAGGGAGGCTCTAATGAAAAACTGTTTTTT
CASSPQGGSNEKLFF
>TRBV7-2|NA|TRBD1|TRBJ2-2
TGTGCCAGCAGCCCACGAGGGGGGACAGGGTCGGCCGGGGAGCTGTTTTTT
CASSPRGGTGSAGELFF
>TRBV12-3/TRBV12-4|few|NA|TRBJ1-2
TGTGCCAGCAGGACCGTGGGGGAGAACTATGGCTACACCTTC
CASRTVGENYGYTF
>TRBV29-1|many|NA|TRBJ2-3
TGCAGCGTTGAAGATCCAGGCCCGGACAGCACAGATACGCAGTATTTT
CSVEDPGPDSTDTQYF
>TRBV29-1|many|TRBD1|TRBJ1-1
TGCAGCACGCTGACAGGGGGGGGGACTGAAGCTTTCTTT
CSTLTGGGTEAFF
>TRBV20-1|few|NA|TRBJ1-3
TGCAGTGCCGGCCGAGCGGAATACTCTGGAAACACCATATATTTT
CSAGRAEYSGNTIYF
>TRBV12-3/TRBV12-4|NA|TRBD1|TRBJ2-2
TGTGCCAGCAGTTTAACAGGGGGCTTCACCGGGGAGCTGTTTTTT
CASSLTGGFTGELFF
>TRBV11-2|NA|NA|TRBJ2-3
TGTGCCAGCAGCGTCTCCAGGAGACCAGATACGCAGTATTTT
CASSVSRRPDTQYF
>TRBV20-1|many|TRBD1|TRBJ1-5
TGCAGTGCTAGGAGACAGGGGGTTGGTCAGCCCCAGCATTTT
CSARRQGVGQPQHF
>TRBV7-9|few|TRBD2|TRBJ2-1
TGTGCCAGCCCTAGCGGGCCTCCCTACAATGAGCAGTTCTTC
CASPSGPPYNEQFF
>TRBV29-1|NA|TRBD2|TRBJ2-1
TGCAGCGTTGATACTAGCGGGAGCTACAGTGAGCAGTTCTTC
CSVDTSGSYSEQFF
>TRBV28|NA|NA|TRBJ2-2
TGTGCCAGCAGCCCCGCCTTACGGGCCACCGGGGAGCTGTTTTTT
CASSPALRATGELFF
>TRBV9|NA|TRBD1|TRBJ2-1
TGTGCCAGCAGCGTAGCCCTCCACAGGGGCAATGAGCAGTTCTTC
CASSVALHRGNEQFF
>TRBV7-9|NA|NA|TRBJ1-1
TGTGCCAGCAGCTTAGAGGTTATGAACACTGAAGCTTTCTTT
CASSLEVMNTEAFF
>TRBV28|many|TRBD1|TRBJ1-1
TGTGCCAGCAGACGCCTCACAGGGGGCGAAGCTTTCTTT
CASRRLTGGEAFF
>TRBV7-9|many|NA|TRBJ1-1
TGTGCCAGCAGCTCCAGGAACACTGAAGCTTTCTTT
CASSSRNTEAFF
>TRBV4-1|many|TRBD1|TRBJ1-6
TGCGCCAGCAGCCAAGGGGACAGGGGGCGTCCCCTCCACTTT
CASSQGDRGRPLHF
>TRBV28|few|TRBD2|TRBJ2-7
TGTGCCAGCGGATTTAGCGGGAGGGCCTTCTGGAAGCAGTACTTC
CASGFSGRAFWKQYF
>TRBV5-1|many|NA|TRBJ1-2
TGCGCCAGCAGCTTGGAGTATGGACAGCTTAACTATGGCTACACCTTC
CASSLEYGQLNYGYTF
>TRBV24-1|few|TRBD1|TRBJ1-1
TGTGCCACCAGTGACTCAGGGGGCTGGGGAACTGAAGCTTTCTTT
CATSDSGGWGTEAFF
>TRBV25-1|many|TRBD2|TRBJ2-3
TGTGCCAGCAGTGCTAGCGGGAGGGCAGATACGCAGTATTTT
CASSASGRADTQYF
>TRBV7-9|many|NA|TRBJ1-1
TGTGCCAGCAGCTCACCGGGACTGGGCCAGATCGCTTTCTTT
CASSSPGLGQIAFF
>TRBV28|NA|TRBD2|TRBJ2-7
TGTGCCAGCAGTTTAGTTGGACTAGGTGTAGGCTACGAGCGGTACTTC
CASSLVGLGVGYERYF
>TRBV28|many|NA|TRBJ2-5
TGTGCCAGCAGGGTACAGGGCTGGGGGACCCAGTACTTC
CASRVQGWGTQYF